This T cell receptor (beta chain) was documented in a study of beta chain features in type 1 diabetes. Overall study: Sorted cells from all samples, numbering 95 million to 140 million, were examined. Findings of the study overall: Type 1 diabetes patients showed a moderate but significant shortening of TCRB CDR3s in all four CD4+ subsets. Lower insertion and higher deletion counts appeared at VDJ junctions in type 1 diabetes patients.

By way of CD45RO/CCR7/CD25/CD127/CD95/CD27, the CD4+ regulatory, stem cell-like memory, central memory and naive cells were sorted. The authors reverse transcribed all of the isolated RNA, so sequencing captured expressed TCRB transcripts. The table came from immunoSEQ multiplex PCR; TCRdb's copy has only in-frame clones and leaves some out. This table has approximately 300,000 clones, more than 9.5% appearing once. As for this clone: What it binds is unknown.

This TCR was sampled from a woman in her 30s in good health. The specimen sequenced was naive CD4+ T cells from blood.

This chain's CDR3 is CASSLWASGSGEQFF. In nucleotides, the CDR3 is TGCGCCAGCAGCTTGTGGGCTAGCGGGAGCGGTGAGCAGTTCTTC. This chain connects TRBV5-1 to TRBJ2-1, with 10 bases aligning to TRBD2. The CDR3 sequence is 15 residues long. The trim removed 1 base at V and 9 bases at J, leaving 7 bases unmatched. Germline lookup yields CDR1 SGHRS and CDR2 YFSETQ.